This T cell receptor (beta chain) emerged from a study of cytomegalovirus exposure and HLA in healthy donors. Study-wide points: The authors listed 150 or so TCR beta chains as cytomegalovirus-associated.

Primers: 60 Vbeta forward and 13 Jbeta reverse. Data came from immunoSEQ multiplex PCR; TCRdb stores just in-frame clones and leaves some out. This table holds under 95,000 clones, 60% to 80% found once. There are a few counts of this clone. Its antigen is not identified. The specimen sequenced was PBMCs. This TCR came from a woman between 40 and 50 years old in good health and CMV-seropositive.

The DNA for the CDR3 is TGTGCCAGCAGTGAGCAGGGGGACTCTTACGAGCAGTACTTC. Its translation is CASSEQGDSYEQYF. The chain carries TRBV2 and TRBJ2-7; tentatively, D is TRBD1 (7 bases). V shed 3 bases and J shed 4 bases, with 13 bases lying between them. Germline CDR1 reads SNHLY; CDR2 reads FYNNEI. The CDR3 runs 14 residues.